These 8 T cell receptor beta chains originate from one sample sequenced in a study of monozygotic twins with inflammatory bowel disease. TCRdb derives one entry per CDR3 protein from the 5' RACE reads, leaving out DNA. The listing records around 100,000 distinct CDR3 sequences. The sequencing sample was made of blood. These receptors were taken from a human donor with ulcerative colitis or Crohn's disease, or a healthy co-twin of an affected twin (not recorded which).

This chain connects TRBV7-2 to TRBJ2-7; the TRBD2 assignment by TCRdb is unverifiable without DNA. CDR3 length: 13 residues. Germline values: CDR1 SGHTA, CDR2 FQGNSA. CDR3 in amino acids: CASRTGTSYEQYF.

The CDR3 loop is CASSPGTGPSGNTIYF. J is TRBJ1-3 and V is TRBV27; the D call from TCRdb, TRBD1, cannot be confirmed without DNA. The CDR3 runs to 16 residues. In germline, CDR1 is MNHEY, CDR2 SMNVEV (reference sequence).

The chain employs TRBV20-1 and TRBJ2-7. CDR3 length: 15 amino acids. Germline-derived CDR1 and CDR2 are DFQATT and SNEGSKA (reference sequence). The CDR3 region is CSARVRVTSSYEQYF.

J is TRBJ2-1 and V is TRBV9; TCRdb names TRBD2, which stays unverified in the absence of DNA. Germline CDR1 and CDR2: SGDLS and YYNGEE. The CDR3 runs 15 residues. CDR3 amino acids: CASSVVSGSRNEQFF.

The genes are TRBV20-1 and TRBJ2-1. The CDR3 contains 12 residues. Germline loops: CDR1 DFQATT, CDR2 SNEGSKA (reference sequence). Here the CDR3 reads CSAREPANEQFF.

This chain joins TRBV7-9 and TRBJ2-4; the D gene TCRdb calls, TRBD1, cannot be checked with no DNA. CDR1 is SEHNR and CDR2 is FQNEAQ in the germline V gene (reference sequence). The CDR3 loop spans 12 amino acids. CDR3 region: CASSSRAAPLYF. The full variable domain, rest sourced from reference TRBV7-9 and TRBJ2-4, is DTGVSQNPRHKITKRGQNVTFRCDPISEHNRLYWYRQTLGQGPEFLTYFQNEAQLEKSRLLSDRFSAERPKGSFSTLEIQRTEQGDSAMYLCASSSRAAPLYFGAGTRLSVL.

The V and J genes are TRBV4-3 and TRBJ1-4. Per germline, CDR1 LGHNA and CDR2 YSLEER. The CDR3 totals 18 residues. Here the CDR3 reads CASSQDLPGLPPNEKLFF.

The genes are TRBV6-6 and TRBJ2-6. CDR1 and CDR2 from the germline V gene are MNHNY and SVGAGI (reference sequence). The CDR3 has 13 amino acids. The CDR3 is CASSLSGANVLTF.